The 7 T cell receptor beta chains listed next were all sequenced from one sample in a study of regulatory T cells in long-lasting Graves disease. Time point reported: newly diagnosed GD, antithyroid drugs for less than 3 months. After RNA was extracted from PBMCs, the TCR library was made from it. CDR3-region Arm-PCR and iRepertoire HTBI primers produced the TCR beta libraries. TCRdb passed the multiplex PCR reads through MiXCR, listing each CDR3 protein once. Of hundreds of thousands of distinct CDR3 sequences detected, about 16% appear once; the ten largest clones hold 20% to 25%. This sample was also put to use in a study of T cells in Graves' hyperthyroidism and ophthalmopathy.

Sample: peripheral blood mononuclear cells (PBMCs), taken at new diagnosis, from a patient treated with antithyroid drugs. The receptors were gathered from a woman between 40 and 65 years old with Graves disease.

V usage is TRBV30 and J usage is TRBJ2-2; the D call may be TRBD1 or TRBD2 (5 bases each). The CDR3 covers 14 residues. Germline lookup yields CDR1 GTSNPN and CDR2 SVGIG (reference sequence). V was clipped by 3 bases and J by 1 base, with 9 bases between them. The DNA for the CDR3 is TGTGCCTGGAGAGGTGGGGGGAACACCGGGGAGCTGTTTTTT. It yields the protein CAWRGGGNTGELFF.

This clonotype occurred many times. V is TRBV11-3 and J is TRBJ2-1, with D perhaps given as TRBD1 or TRBD2 (5 bases each). The CDR3 spans 15 residues. The germline V gene has CDR1 SGHNT and CDR2 YENEEA. Trimming cost V 1 base and J 8 bases, with 15 bases left between them. CDR3 nucleotides: TGTGCCAGCAGCTTAGCAGGGAGCTCAGATGATGAGCAGTTCTTC. As protein: CASSLAGSSDDEQFF.

This clonotype was observed many times. V and J are TRBV6-1 and TRBJ2-3; no clear D gene. The length of the CDR3 is 13 residues. Germline CDR1 is MNHNS and CDR2 is SASEGT. V lost 8 bases, J lost 6 bases, and 15 bases lay in between. In nucleotides, the CDR3 is TGTGCCAGCGGCGAGAACCTGTGGGATACGCAGTATTTT. Amino acids: CASGENLWDTQYF.

The V and J genes are TRBV29-1 and TRBJ1-1; 7 nucleotides line up with TRBD1. The CDR3 sequence is 14 residues long. Germline V CDR1 and CDR2: SQVTM, ANQGSEA. The CDR3 sequence is CKPFVKRQGSEAFF. The CDR3 DNA reads as TGCAAGCCCTTCGTAAAAAGACAGGGATCTGAAGCTTTCTTT.

This clonotype was counted between two and nine times. The V and J genes are TRBV5-1 and TRBJ1-4, with D unresolved. This CDR3 region has 15 residues. V lost 0 bases and J lost 8, with 14 bases in between. The germline V gene encodes CDR1 SGHRS and CDR2 YFSETQ. The CDR3 protein is CASSLVGGEEEKLFF. The CDR3 DNA reads as TGCGCCAGCAGCTTGGTGGGCGGGGAGGAAGAAAAACTGTTTTTT.

This clonotype was observed at least ten times. The chain has TRBV28 and TRBJ2-7, with 11 bases matching TRBD1. The trim removed 6 bases at V and 0 bases at J, leaving 10 bases unmatched. CDR1 and CDR2 from the germline V gene are MDHEN and SYDVKM. The CDR3 contains 17 residues. The CDR3 DNA follows: TGTGCCAGCAGCGCTACGATGGGACAGGGGGACTCCTACGAGCAGTACTTC. This sequence encodes CASSATMGQGDSYEQYF.

There are many counts of this clonotype. Mismatch with germline at one junction end may stem from a read error. The rearrangement links TRBV7-9 to TRBJ1-2, with a tentative D call TRBD1 (6 bases). Germline CDR1 and CDR2: SEHNR and FQNEAQ (reference sequence). This CDR3 region has 15 residues. The CDR3 loop reads CASSLATGPNYGYTF. The CDR3, as DNA: TGTGCCAGCAGTTTAGCTACAGGGCCGAACTATGGCTACACCTTC.